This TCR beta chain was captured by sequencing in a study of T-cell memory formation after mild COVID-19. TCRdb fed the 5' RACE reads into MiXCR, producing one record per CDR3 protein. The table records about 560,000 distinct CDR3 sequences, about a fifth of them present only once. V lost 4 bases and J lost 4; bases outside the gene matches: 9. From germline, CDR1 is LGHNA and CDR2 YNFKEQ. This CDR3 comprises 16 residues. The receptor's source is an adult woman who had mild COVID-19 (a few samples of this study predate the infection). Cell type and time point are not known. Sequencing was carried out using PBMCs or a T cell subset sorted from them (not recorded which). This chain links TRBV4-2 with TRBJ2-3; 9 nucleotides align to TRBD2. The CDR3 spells CASSLGGGRAADTQYF. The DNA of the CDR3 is TGTGCCAGCAGCCTAGGGGGCGGGAGGGCCGCAGATACGCAGTATTTT.